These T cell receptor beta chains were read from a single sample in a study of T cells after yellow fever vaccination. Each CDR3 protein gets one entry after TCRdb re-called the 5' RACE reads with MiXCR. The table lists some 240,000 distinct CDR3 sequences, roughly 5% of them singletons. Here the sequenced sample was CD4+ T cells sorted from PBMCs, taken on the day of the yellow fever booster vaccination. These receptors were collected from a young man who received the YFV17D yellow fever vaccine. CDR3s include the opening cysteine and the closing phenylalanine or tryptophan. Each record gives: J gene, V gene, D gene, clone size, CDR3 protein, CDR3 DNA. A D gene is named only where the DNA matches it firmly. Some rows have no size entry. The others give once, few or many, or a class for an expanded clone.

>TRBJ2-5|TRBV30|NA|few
CALASSGDATQYF
TGTGCCTTAGCCAGCTCGGGGGATGCGACCCAGTACTTC
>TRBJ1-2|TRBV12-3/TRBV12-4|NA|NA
CASSFRGISGYTF
TGTGCCAGCAGTTTTAGGGGGATTTCTGGCTACACCTTC
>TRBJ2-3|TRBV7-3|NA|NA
CASSSNPGEPDTQYF
TGTGCCAGCAGCTCAAACCCGGGGGAGCCAGATACGCAGTATTTT
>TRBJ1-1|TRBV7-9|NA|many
CASSPGGYTEAFF
TGTGCCAGCAGCCCCGGGGGGTACACTGAAGCTTTCTTT
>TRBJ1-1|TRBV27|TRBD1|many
CASSLRDRGMPEAFF
TGTGCCAGCAGTTTACGGGACAGGGGGATGCCTGAAGCTTTCTTT
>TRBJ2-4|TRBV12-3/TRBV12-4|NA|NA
CASSLMGMENIQYF
TGTGCCAGCAGTTTAATGGGGATGGAAAACATTCAGTACTTC
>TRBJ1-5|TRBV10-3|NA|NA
CATTEGQSQPQHF
TGTGCCACCACCGAGGGGCAGAGCCAGCCCCAGCATTTT
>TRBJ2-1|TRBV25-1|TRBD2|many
CASSDLALAGRNEQFF
TGTGCCAGCAGTGACTTGGCACTAGCGGGGCGAAATGAGCAGTTCTTC
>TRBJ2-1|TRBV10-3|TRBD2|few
CAIRAGGSSYNEQFF
TGTGCCATAAGAGCGGGGGGCAGCTCCTACAATGAGCAGTTCTTC
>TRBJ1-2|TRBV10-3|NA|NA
CAISPGPSGGYGYTF
TGTGCCATCAGCCCCGGGCCCTCGGGGGGCTATGGCTACACCTTC
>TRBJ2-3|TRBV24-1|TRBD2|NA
CATPTASGGCTDTQYF
TGTGCCACTCCTACGGCTAGCGGGGGATGCACAGATACGCAGTATTTT
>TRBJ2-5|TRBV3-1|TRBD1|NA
CASSTTGQGLETQYF
TGTGCCAGCAGCACAACGGGACAGGGATTGGAGACCCAGTACTTC
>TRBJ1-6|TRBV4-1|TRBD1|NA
CASSDYLDLTGRFYNSPLHF
TGCGCCAGCAGCGACTACCTGGACCTGACAGGGCGCTTCTATAATTCACCCCTCCACTTT
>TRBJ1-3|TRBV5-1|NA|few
CASRQDRGTIYF
TGCGCCAGTAGACAAGACCGGGGCACCATATATTTT
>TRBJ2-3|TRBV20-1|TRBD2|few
CSARVLAGVTDTQYF
TGCAGTGCTAGAGTTCTAGCGGGGGTCACAGATACGCAGTATTTT
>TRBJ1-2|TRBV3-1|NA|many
CASSPGPEGYTF
TGTGCCAGCAGCCCTGGACCCGAAGGCTACACCTTC
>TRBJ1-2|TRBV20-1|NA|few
CSAMSNYGYTF
TGCAGTGCTATGTCTAACTATGGCTACACCTTC
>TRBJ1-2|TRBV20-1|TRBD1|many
CSARDLGQALKGGYTF
TGCAGTGCTAGAGATCTCGGACAGGCGCTGAAAGGTGGCTACACCTTC
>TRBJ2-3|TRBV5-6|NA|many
CASSWVMGGGTDTQYF
TGTGCCAGCAGCTGGGTCATGGGCGGGGGCACAGATACGCAGTATTTT
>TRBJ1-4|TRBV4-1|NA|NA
CASSQPRTEGIEKLFF
TGCGCCAGCAGCCAGCCTAGGACGGAGGGAATTGAAAAACTGTTTTTT
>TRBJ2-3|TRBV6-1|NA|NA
CASSEAAGAPQYTQYF
TGTGCCAGCAGTGAAGCGGCGGGGGCCCCTCAGTATACGCAGTATTTT
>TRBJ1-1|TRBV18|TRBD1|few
CASSPPLGFGTGDYTEAFF
TGTGCCAGCTCACCCCCCCTAGGTTTCGGGACAGGGGACTACACTGAAGCTTTCTTT
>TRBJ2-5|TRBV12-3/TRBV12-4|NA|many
CASSPDYPRGETQYF
TGTGCCAGCAGCCCCGACTACCCTCGGGGCGAGACCCAGTACTTC
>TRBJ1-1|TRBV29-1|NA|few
CSASHQFRGAFF
TGCAGCGCCAGCCACCAGTTCCGGGGAGCTTTCTTT
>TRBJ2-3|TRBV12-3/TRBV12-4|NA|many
CATSVKPTDTQYF
TGTGCCACTTCAGTTAAACCCACAGATACGCAGTATTTT
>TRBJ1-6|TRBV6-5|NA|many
CASSNLRDRPTLHF
TGTGCCAGCAGTAACCTCCGGGACCGGCCCACCCTCCACTTT
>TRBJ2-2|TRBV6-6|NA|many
CASAFTEAATGELFF
TGTGCCAGCGCATTCACGGAGGCGGCAACCGGGGAGCTGTTTTTT
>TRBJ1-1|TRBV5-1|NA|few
CASSLEGGVGTEAFF
TGCGCCAGCAGCTTGGAAGGCGGGGTTGGGACTGAAGCTTTCTTT
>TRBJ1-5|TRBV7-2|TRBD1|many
CASSVGTGSVNQPQHF
TGTGCCAGCAGCGTTGGGACAGGAAGCGTCAATCAGCCCCAGCATTTT
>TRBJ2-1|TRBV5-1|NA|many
CASSLAQSSYNEQFF
TGCGCCAGCAGCTTGGCCCAGAGCTCCTACAATGAGCAGTTCTTC
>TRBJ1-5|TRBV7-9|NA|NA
CASSLIGDSGYSNQPQHF
TGTGCCAGCAGCTTAATTGGGGACTCAGGTTATAGCAATCAGCCCCAGCATTTT
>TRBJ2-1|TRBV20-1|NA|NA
CSARSDGNNEQFF
TGCAGTGCTAGATCGGACGGAAACAATGAGCAGTTCTTC